These 4 T cell receptor beta chains came from one sample sequenced in a study of patients and donors after allogeneic stem cell transplantation. In TCRdb, the RT-PCR reads were re-called with MiXCR into one record per CDR3 protein. Of some 880,000 distinct CDR3 sequences listed, about a sixth are singletons. The sample was blood, either unsorted or a sorted T cell fraction (not recorded which). These receptors came from a human donor who was either an allogeneic HSCT recipient or a stem cell or donor lymphocyte infusion donor (not recorded which). It is not recorded whose cells these are; they may come from a transplant donor.

This clonotype was counted between two and nine times. V is TRBV9 and J is TRBJ2-3; possible D gene TRBD2, 5 bases. Trimming cost V 4 bases and J 2 bases, with 17 bases left between them. CDR3 length: 16 amino acids. Germline V CDR1 and CDR2: SGDLS, YYNGEE. In DNA form, the CDR3 reads TGTGCCAGCAGCCTTTACCTCGGAGGAATCACAGATACGCAGTATTTT. Protein: CASSLYLGGITDTQYF.

This chain links TRBV4-2 with TRBJ1-1; D perhaps matches TRBD1 (5 bases). Trimming cost V 4 bases and J 5 bases, with 17 bases left between them. The CDR3 extends over 15 amino acids. Germline-derived CDR1 and CDR2 are LGHNA and YNFKEQ. The CDR3 spells CASSLRGEGWTEAFF. For the CDR3, the DNA is TGTGCCAGCAGCCTAAGAGGGGAGGGATGGACTGAAGCTTTCTTT.

The genes are TRBV7-2 and TRBJ2-7, with unresolved D. Germline V gene sequence: CDR1 SGHTA, CDR2 FQGNSA. The CDR3 loop spans 15 amino acids. Trimming removed 0 bases from V and 0 bases from J, with 9 bases in between. The CDR3 loop reads CASSLAAESSYEQYF. The CDR3 nucleotides read TGTGCCAGCAGCTTAGCGGCAGAGAGCTCCTACGAGCAGTACTTC.

V usage is TRBV10-3 and J usage is TRBJ2-1; no firm D call. The CDR3 runs to 13 residues. Germline V gives CDR1 ENHRY, CDR2 SYGVKD. With 10 bases removed from V and 4 bases from J, the gap between germline ends came to 14 bases. CDR3: CATLAGSYNEQFF. The CDR3 coding sequence is TGTGCCACCTTGGCCGGGTCGTACAATGAGCAGTTCTTC.